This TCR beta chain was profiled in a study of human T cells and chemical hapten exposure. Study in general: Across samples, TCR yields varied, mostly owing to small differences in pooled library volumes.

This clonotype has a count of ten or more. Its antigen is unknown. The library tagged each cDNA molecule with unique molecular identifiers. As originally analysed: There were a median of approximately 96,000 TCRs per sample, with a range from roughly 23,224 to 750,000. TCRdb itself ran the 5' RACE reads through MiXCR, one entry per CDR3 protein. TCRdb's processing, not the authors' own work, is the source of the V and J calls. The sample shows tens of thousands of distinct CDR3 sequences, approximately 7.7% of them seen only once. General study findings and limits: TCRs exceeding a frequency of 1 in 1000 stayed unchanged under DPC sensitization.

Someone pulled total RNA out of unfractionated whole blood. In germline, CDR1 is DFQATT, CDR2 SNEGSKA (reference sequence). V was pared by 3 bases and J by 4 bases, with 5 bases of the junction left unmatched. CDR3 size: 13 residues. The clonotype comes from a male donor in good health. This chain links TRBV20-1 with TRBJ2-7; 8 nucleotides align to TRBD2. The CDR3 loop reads CSARPSGGYEQYF. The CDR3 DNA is TGCAGTGCTAGGCCCAGCGGGGGTTACGAGCAGTACTTC.